These T cell receptor beta chains were read from a single sample in a study of cytomegalovirus exposure and HLA in healthy donors. The repertoire was sequenced with immunoSEQ multiplex PCR; TCRdb's copy has only in-frame clones and lacks some. The sample consists of under 200,000 clones, roughly 80% of them appearing once. The sequencing input was PBMCs. Receptors originate from a woman aged 40 to 50 in good health and CMV-seronegative. CDR3s include the opening cysteine and the closing phenylalanine or tryptophan. A D gene is named only where the DNA matches it firmly. Expanded clones get a size class; other rows say once, few or many, or leave the size out.

v_call	clone_size	j_call	d_call	cdr3_nt	cdr3_aa
TRBV11-2	NA	TRBJ2-7	NA	TGTGCCAGCAGCGCCGACAGCGAGCAGTACTTC	CASSADSEQYF
TRBV7-9	NA	TRBJ2-7	NA	TGTGCCAGCAGCTTAGCGCTACAGGGTAGACACGAGCAGTACTTC	CASSLALQGRHEQYF
TRBV4-1	few	TRBJ1-4	NA	TGCGCCAGCAGCCAAAGGGAGGGTAGTGAAAAACTGTTTTTT	CASSQREGSEKLFF
TRBV15	NA	TRBJ1-1	NA	TGTGCCACCAGCAGAGCGGCAGGGGTCGCTTTCTTT	CATSRAAGVAFF
TRBV5-4	few	TRBJ1-5	NA	TGTGCCAGCAGCTTGGATCCTAATCAGCCCCAGCATTTT	CASSLDPNQPQHF
TRBV28	NA	TRBJ1-2	NA	TGTGCCAGCAGTTCGCGACAGTATAACTATGGCTACACCTTC	CASSSRQYNYGYTF
TRBV5-1	NA	TRBJ1-5	TRBD1	TGCGCCAGCAGCCCGGGGACAGGAAATCAGCCCCAGCATTTT	CASSPGTGNQPQHF
TRBV18	NA	TRBJ1-6	TRBD1	TGTGCCAGCTCACCTTTAGACAGGGGTTTTTTCAGCTCCTATAATTCACCCCTCCACTTT	CASSPLDRGFFSSYNSPLHF
TRBV5-5	NA	TRBJ2-7	NA	TGTGCCAGCAGCTTGGCACAGTTCTACGAGCAGTACTTC	CASSLAQFYEQYF
TRBV28	NA	TRBJ1-5	TRBD1	TGTGCCAGCAGTCGACAGGGGGAAGGCAATCAGCCCCAGCATTTT	CASSRQGEGNQPQHF
TRBV5-1	NA	TRBJ2-4	NA	TGCGCCAGCAGCTTGGGTGGGGGGAGTGGCAAAAACATTCAGTACTTC	CASSLGGGSGKNIQYF
TRBV6-4	NA	TRBJ1-5	NA	TGTGCCAGCAGTGACTCGACGACCAAACTCAGGAATCAGCCCCAGCATTTT	CASSDSTTKLRNQPQHF
TRBV12-5	NA	TRBJ2-5	TRBD1	TGTGCTAGTGGCTCGGACAGGGCGGCTCGGGGGACCCAGTACTTC	CASGSDRAARGTQYF
TRBV10-2	NA	TRBJ2-1	NA	TGCGCCAGCAGGACAGGCCCATACAATGAGCAGTTCTTC	CASRTGPYNEQFF
TRBV2	NA	TRBJ1-2	NA	TGTGCCAGCAGCTCACAACGAGGTTATGGCTACACCTTC	CASSSQRGYGYTF
TRBV5-8	medium-sized	TRBJ2-7	NA	TGTGCCAGCAGCTTGGGGGACACCTCCTACGAGCAGTACTTC	CASSLGDTSYEQYF
TRBV29-1	NA	TRBJ1-1	NA	TGCAGCGTTGTCGCGGTCGGGAACACTGAAGCTTTCTTT	CSVVAVGNTEAFF
TRBV19	NA	TRBJ2-5	TRBD1	TGTGCCAGTAGTAGGGGACAGGCCCCGGAGACCCAGTACTTC	CASSRGQAPETQYF
TRBV6-6	NA	TRBJ1-5	TRBD1	TGTGCCAGCAGCCCCCGGACAGGAAAAAGCAATCAGCCCCAGCATTTT	CASSPRTGKSNQPQHF
TRBV5-1	few	TRBJ1-6	TRBD1	TGCGCCAGCAGCCGTGGACAGGGGCGCTTCATGAGCTCCTATAATTCACCCCTCCACTTT	CASSRGQGRFMSSYNSPLHF
TRBV4-1	NA	TRBJ1-2	TRBD1	TGCGCCAGCAGCCAAGCACGACAGGGGGCGAGAACTGGCTACACCTTC	CASSQARQGARTGYTF
TRBV6-6	few	TRBJ1-5	NA	TGTGCCAGCAGTTACAGGACAGGCAATCAGCCCCAGCATTTT	CASSYRTGNQPQHF
TRBV11-2	NA	TRBJ2-7	TRBD2	TGTGCCAGCAGCTCCATAGCGGGGGACTACGAGCAGTACTTC	CASSSIAGDYEQYF
TRBV7-6	NA	TRBJ2-3	TRBD2	TGTGCCAGCAGCTTAAATCCGGCTAGCGGCCCAGATACGCAGTATTTT	CASSLNPASGPDTQYF
TRBV29-1	few	TRBJ1-1	NA	TGCAGCGTAACCGACAGGCCGAACACTGAAGCTTTCTTT	CSVTDRPNTEAFF
TRBV19	NA	TRBJ1-1	NA	TGTGCCAGTGGATACAGGGATATGCGCACTGAAGCTTTCTTT	CASGYRDMRTEAFF
TRBV7-3	once	TRBJ2-1	TRBD2	TGTGCCAGCAGCTTAGGGCTAGCGGGGGGGCCCTTGGTTGCTTCGGGTGAGCAGTTCTTC	CASSLGLAGGPLVASGEQFF
TRBV6-5	NA	TRBJ2-1	NA	TGTGCCAGCAGAACAGGGCACGTAAGCTACAATGAGCAGTTCTTC	CASRTGHVSYNEQFF
TRBV28	NA	TRBJ2-7	NA	TGTGCCAGCAGTTTCTCTTTCTGGAGGGGGCAGGCCTACGAGCAGTACTTC	CASSFSFWRGQAYEQYF
TRBV6-5	NA	TRBJ1-1	NA	TGTGCCAGCAGTTACTCCCCGGACACTGAAGCTTTCTTT	CASSYSPDTEAFF
TRBV28	few	TRBJ1-4	TRBD1	TGTGCCAGCAGTGGACAGGGGGCGAGTGAAAAACTGTTTTTT	CASSGQGASEKLFF
TRBV25-1	NA	TRBJ1-5	NA	TGTGCCAGACCGCCGGAGGGACGGCATCAGCCCCAGCATTTT	CARPPEGRHQPQHF
TRBV5-1	NA	TRBJ2-7	TRBD1	TGCGCCAGCAGACTCGGACAGGGGTACGAGCAGTACTTC	CASRLGQGYEQYF
TRBV7-9	NA	TRBJ2-7	TRBD1	TGTGCCAGCAGCTTAGAAGGGGGCCACGAGCAGTACTTC	CASSLEGGHEQYF
TRBV10-1	NA	TRBJ1-3	NA	TGCGCCAGCAGTGATCACAGAACCTCTGGAAACACCATATATTTT	CASSDHRTSGNTIYF
TRBV15	NA	TRBJ1-5	NA	TGTGCCACGAGAGAAATGGCGGGCAATCAGCCCCAGCATTTT	CATREMAGNQPQHF
TRBV18	few	TRBJ2-3	NA	TGTGCCAGCTCACCATGGGGAGCAGATACGCAGTATTTT	CASSPWGADTQYF
TRBV7-5	once	TRBJ2-3	NA	TGTGTCAGAAGCTTGGCGGGGGGGTCAGTAGATACGCAGTATTTT	CVRSLAGGSVDTQYF
TRBV7-9	NA	TRBJ1-2	TRBD1	TGTGCCAGCAGGACACATCCCGAGACAGGGGTTCGCTATGGCTACACCTTC	CASRTHPETGVRYGYTF
TRBV7-6	NA	TRBJ2-7	NA	TGTGCCAGCAGCTTAGGGCAGATCTACGAGCAGTACTTC	CASSLGQIYEQYF
TRBV5-1	NA	TRBJ2-1	NA	TGCGCCAGCAGCTTGGGACAAGACAATGAGCAGTTCTTC	CASSLGQDNEQFF
TRBV11-2	NA	TRBJ1-1	TRBD1	TGTGCCAGCAGTTCGGACAGGGTGTTCCCTGAAGCTTTCTTT	CASSSDRVFPEAFF
TRBV4-2	NA	TRBJ1-2	NA	TGTGCCAGCAGCCAAGACACTCTCAGGCAGGGCGGTGGCTACACCTTC	CASSQDTLRQGGGYTF
TRBV9	once	TRBJ2-4	NA	TGTGCCAGCAGCGGAAACCCCGCGGAAGCCAAAAACATTCAGTACTTC	CASSGNPAEAKNIQYF
TRBV5-4	few	TRBJ1-2	TRBD1	TGTGCCAGCAGCTGGGGACAGGGCCCTTATGGCTACACCTTC	CASSWGQGPYGYTF
TRBV10-2	few	TRBJ2-3	NA	TGCGCCAGCAGGGGGGTTGGGAGGGGGGGCCGATTAGTAGATACGCAGTATTTT	CASRGVGRGGRLVDTQYF
TRBV7-9	NA	TRBJ1-3	TRBD1	TGTGCCAGCAGCCGCTTGGGGACAGGGTTTGGAAACACCATATATTTT	CASSRLGTGFGNTIYF
TRBV29-1	NA	TRBJ1-1	TRBD1	TGCAGCGTAAACAGGGGGGGAACCACTGAAGCTTTCTTT	CSVNRGGTTEAFF
TRBV27	NA	TRBJ2-1	NA	TGTGCCAGCAGTTTAAGGGGCGCACCCAATGAGCAGTTCTTC	CASSLRGAPNEQFF
TRBV7-8	NA	TRBJ1-2	NA	TGTGCCAGCAGCTTAGGCGGAATAAGTGATGGCTACACCTTC	CASSLGGISDGYTF
TRBV5-1	NA	TRBJ2-2	NA	TGCGCCAGCAGCTTAAATACAGGGACGAACACCGGGGAGCTGTTTTTT	CASSLNTGTNTGELFF